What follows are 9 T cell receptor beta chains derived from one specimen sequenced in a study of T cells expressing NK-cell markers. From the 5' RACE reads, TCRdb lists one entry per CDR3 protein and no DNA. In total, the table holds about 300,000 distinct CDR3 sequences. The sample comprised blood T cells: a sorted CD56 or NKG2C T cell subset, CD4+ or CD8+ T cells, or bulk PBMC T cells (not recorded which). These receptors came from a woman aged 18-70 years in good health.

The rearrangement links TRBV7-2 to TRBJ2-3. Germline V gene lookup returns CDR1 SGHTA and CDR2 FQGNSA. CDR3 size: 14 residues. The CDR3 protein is CASTRDSSTDTQYF.

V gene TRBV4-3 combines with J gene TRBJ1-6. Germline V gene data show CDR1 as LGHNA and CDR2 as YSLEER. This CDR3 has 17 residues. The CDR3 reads CASSEDGVGQGRSPLHF.

The CDR3 reads CSARAYGHQPQHF. This rearrangement joins TRBV20-1 to TRBJ1-5. The CDR3 consists of 13 residues. Germline lookup yields CDR1 DFQATT and CDR2 SNEGSKA (reference sequence).

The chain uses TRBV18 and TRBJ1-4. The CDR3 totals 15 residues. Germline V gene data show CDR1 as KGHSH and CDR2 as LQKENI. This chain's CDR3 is CASRRGTATNEKLFF.

The CDR3 loop reads CASSGLLGTSGGNTQYF. This chain connects TRBV7-2 to TRBJ2-3; without DNA, the TCRdb call of TRBD2 cannot be checked. This CDR3 has 17 residues. Germline V gene lookup returns CDR1 SGHTA and CDR2 FQGNSA.

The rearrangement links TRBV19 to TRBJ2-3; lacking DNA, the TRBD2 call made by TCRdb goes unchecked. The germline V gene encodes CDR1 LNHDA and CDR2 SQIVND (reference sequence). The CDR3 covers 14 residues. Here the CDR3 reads CASSSSASTDTQYF.

CDR3 sequence reads: CSVARDRGFNQPQHF. This chain joins TRBV29-1 and TRBJ1-5; the D call of TRBD1 rests on TCRdb alone, since no DNA is present to check it. The CDR3 extends over 15 amino acids. CDR1 and CDR2 (germline): SQVTM, ANQGSEA.

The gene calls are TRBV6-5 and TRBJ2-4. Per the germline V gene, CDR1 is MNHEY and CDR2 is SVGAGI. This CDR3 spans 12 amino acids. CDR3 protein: CASKGAKNIQYF.

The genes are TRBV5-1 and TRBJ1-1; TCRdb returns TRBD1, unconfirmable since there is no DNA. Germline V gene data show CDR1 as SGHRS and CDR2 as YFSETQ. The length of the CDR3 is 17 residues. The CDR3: CASSWTDRGWTNTEAFF.